The T cell receptor (beta chain) under discussion was sequenced for a study of CXCR3-negative and CXCR3-positive naive CD8 T cells. Across the study: Each library gave roughly 1.5 +/- 0.3 million of approximately 130 million TRB reads.

The method, 5' RACE with UMI labels, was used to prepare the TRB cDNA libraries. TCRdb reanalyzed the 5' RACE reads, giving one entry per CDR3 protein sequence and no DNA. Its clone listing holds 90,000 to 95,000 distinct CDR3 sequences. For this clonotype: What it binds is not known.

This CDR3 spans 15 amino acids. From germline, CDR1 is LNHNV and CDR2 YYDKDF (reference sequence). Findings of the study overall: Cryopreservation partially lowered CXCR3 expression, so most assays used fresh PBMCs.

Every CD8+ subset sample held around 300,000 flow-sorted cells, done in triplicate. Naive cells were sorted as CD45RO-, CCR7+, CD27+ and CD95-. J is TRBJ2-7 and V is TRBV15; lacking DNA, the TRBD1 call made by TCRdb goes unchecked. The clonotype comes from a human donor in good health. Some clones in this sample may be carry-over from other donors' samples. The sequencing input was naive CXCR3- CD8+ T cells from blood. Subset here: CD45RO-CCR7+CD27+CD95- naive CD8+ T cells lacking CXCR3 (TNR3-). CDR3 amino acids: CATGPGLGSGYEQYF.